This entry lists 4 T cell receptor beta chains sequenced from one sample in a study of CD8+ T cells in alopecia areata. Extracted RNA was reverse transcribed, and the resulting cDNA served as sequencing template. Generated by immunoSEQ multiplex PCR, the TCRdb table keeps only in-frame clones and is missing some. The data contain about 34,000 clones, less than 70% of them seen just once; the ten biggest clones take up approximately 40%. What was sequenced was NKG2D-high CD8+ T cells sorted from blood. These TCRs come from a human donor with alopecia areata.

This chain joins TRBV9 and TRBJ2-5, with 11 bases identical to TRBD2. Germline V lookup: CDR1 SGDLS, CDR2 YYNGEE. Trimming took 0 bases from V and 5 from J; bases not matched to a gene: 6. This CDR3 is 16 amino acids long. CDR3 sequence (DNA): TGTGCCAGCAGCGTAGCCGTAGCGGGGGGGCCGGAGACCCAGTACTTC. This gives the protein CASSVAVAGGPETQYF.

J is TRBJ1-5 and V is TRBV21-1. TRBV21-1 counts as a pseudogene. This CDR3 is built from 16 residues. The CDR3 coding sequence is TGTGCCAGCAGCAAAGCCGACCCTTCGACCGTGCAGCCCCAGCATTTT. This sequence encodes CASSKADPSTVQPQHF.

The rearrangement links TRBV9 to TRBJ1-2; 10 bases line up with TRBD1. V lost 2 bases, J lost 3 bases, and 7 bases stayed unmatched. CDR1 is SGDLS, CDR2 YYNGEE, per germline. CDR3 length: 16 amino acids. This chain's CDR3 is CASSVSTGTGDYGYTF. CDR3 sequence (DNA): TGTGCCAGCAGCGTCAGCACCGGGACAGGGGACTATGGCTACACCTTC.

The chain employs TRBV4-1 and TRBJ2-7; 14 bases map to TRBD2. Unmatched junction bases numbered 3, after V lost 1 base and J lost 4 bases. The CDR3 consists of 16 residues. Germline-derived CDR1 and CDR2 are MGHRA and YSYEKL. The CDR3 loop is CASSQGGTSGRYEQYF. The CDR3 DNA follows: TGCGCCAGCAGCCAAGGGGGGACTAGCGGGAGATACGAGCAGTACTTC.